The next 17 T cell receptor beta chains were all read from a single sample in a study of a mutant IDH1 vaccine in newly diagnosed glioma. The time point: week 11, during vaccination. Vaccination comprised doses that each held 300 ug of mutant IDH1 20-mer peptide, plus topical imiquimod. This table comes from immunoSEQ multiplex PCR, and its TCRdb copy is limited to in-frame clones, with some not included. Counted here are 60,000 or so clones, around 89% occurring once; the ten biggest clones make up 1.5% to 2%. These TCRs are of unknown antigen specificity. The sample in question was PBMCs, obtained from a glioma patient whose treatment included an IDH1 peptide vaccine. Receptor source: a man aged 35 to 55 with glioma.

DNA for the CDR3: TGTGCCAGCAGCTTCAGGGCTCCCCCATACGAGCAGTACTTC. It codes for CASSFRAPPYEQYF. J is TRBJ2-7 and V is TRBV11-2; the D gene is possibly TRBD1 (5 bases). The CDR3 spans 14 residues. The V and J ends lost 3 bases and 4 bases respectively, with 13 bases between them. The germline V gene encodes CDR1 SGHAT and CDR2 FQNNGV.

J is TRBJ1-5 and V is TRBV27; perhaps TRBD1 as D (6 bases). Germline CDR1 and CDR2: MNHEY and SMNVEV (reference sequence). V was clipped by 5 bases and J by 5 bases, with 25 bases between them. This CDR3 is built from 18 residues. CDR3 residues: CASSPRMGAGPPYQPQHF. The CDR3 coding sequence is TGTGCCAGCAGTCCACGTATGGGGGCTGGGCCACCGTATCAGCCCCAGCATTTT.

This rearrangement joins TRBV4-2 to TRBJ2-1, with TRBD2 identical over 9 bases. Germline V lookup: CDR1 LGHNA, CDR2 YNFKEQ. Trimming removed 3 bases from V and 6 bases from J; junction bases left unmatched: 6. CDR3 length equals 15 residues. The CDR3 protein is CASSQRGLASNEQFF. In nucleotides, the CDR3 is TGTGCCAGCAGCCAGAGGGGACTAGCCTCCAATGAGCAGTTCTTC.

This chain joins TRBV5-4 and TRBJ2-2; D gene uncertain. CDR1 is SGHNT, CDR2 YYREEE, per germline (reference sequence). V was trimmed by 4 bases and J by 0 bases, leaving 13 bases between them. There are 16 residues in the CDR3. The CDR3 spells CASSPKSVANTGELFF. The CDR3 bases are TGTGCCAGCAGCCCCAAGTCCGTAGCGAACACCGGGGAGCTGTTTTTT.

J is TRBJ2-7 and V is TRBV11-1, with TRBD1 matching over 8 bases. Germline CDR1 reads SGHAT; CDR2 reads FQDESV (reference sequence). V dropped 2 bases and J dropped 2; count of bases not matched to a gene: 5. CDR3 length: 15 residues. The CDR3 spells CASSLLGQAPYEQYF. CDR3 DNA: TGTGCCAGCAGCTTACTGGGACAGGCCCCCTACGAGCAGTACTTC.

This clone was found once. The V and J genes are TRBV5-4 and TRBJ2-5, with D perhaps matching TRBD1 (6 bases). Trimming took off 0 bases at V and 1 base at J, with 10 bases between the two ends. Per the germline V gene, CDR1 is SGHNT and CDR2 is YYREEE (reference sequence). The CDR3 runs to 15 residues. CDR3 nucleotides: TGTGCCAGCAGCTTGGGGGGGCAGCTCCAAGAGACCCAGTACTTC. As protein: CASSLGGQLQETQYF. Full variable domain (missing parts from reference TRBV5-4 and TRBJ2-5): ETGVTQSPTHLIKTRGQQVTLRCSSQSGHNTVSWYQQALGQGPQFIFQYYREEENGRGNFPPRFSGLQFPNYSSELNVNALELDDSALYLCASSLGGQLQETQYFGPGTRLLVL.

V usage is TRBV7-8 and J usage is TRBJ2-7, with D perhaps assigned TRBD1 or TRBD2 (5 bases each). The V and J ends lost 7 bases and 3 bases respectively, with 16 bases between them. The CDR3 is 14 residues long. Germline V lookup: CDR1 SGHVS, CDR2 FQNEAQ. The CDR3 coding sequence is TGTGCCAGCATAATGACCCGGGGCAACTACGAGCAGTACTTC. This sequence encodes CASIMTRGNYEQYF.

The genes are TRBV4-1 and TRBJ1-2; 9 bases are a match to TRBD1. The CDR3 extends over 16 amino acids. The V and J ends lost 4 bases and 7 bases, in that order; junction bases with no gene match: 13. The V gene's germline CDR1 is MGHRA and CDR2 YSYEKL. CDR3 loop: CASSLRSDRGRGGYTF. As DNA, the CDR3 is TGCGCCAGCAGCCTAAGGTCAGACAGGGGGAGAGGTGGCTACACCTTC.

J is TRBJ2-2 and V is TRBV30; 8 bases are a match to TRBD2. Trimming removed 8 bases from V and 5 bases from J; junction bases left unmatched: 4. In germline, CDR1 is GTSNPN, CDR2 SVGIG (reference sequence). CDR3 length: 12 residues. CDR3 DNA: TGTGCCGGCTCGGGAGGGACCGGGGAGCTGTTTTTT. Amino acids: CAGSGGTGELFF.

The V gene is TRBV5-1, the J gene TRBJ1-4, with D tentatively TRBD1 (5 bases). Germline assignment: CDR1 SGHRS and CDR2 YFSETQ. The V end was cut by 3 bases, the J end by 4 bases, with 13 bases between. The CDR3 has 15 amino acids. The CDR3 sequence: CASSSQGIYNEKLFF. In DNA, the CDR3 is TGCGCCAGCAGCTCCCAGGGTATCTATAATGAAAAACTGTTTTTT. Full variable domain (missing parts from reference TRBV5-1 and TRBJ1-4): KAGVTQTPRYLIKTRGQQVTLSCSPISGHRSVSWYQQTPGQGLQFLFEYFSETQRNKGNFPGRFSGRQFSNSRSEMNVSTLELGDSALYLCASSSQGIYNEKLFFGSGTQLSVL.

The J gene is TRBJ2-7, the V gene TRBV28; 9 bases are shared with TRBD1. This CDR3 region has 16 residues. Per the germline V gene, CDR1 is MDHEN and CDR2 is SYDVKM. The ends lost 4 bases at V and 7 bases at J; junction bases unmatched: 14. The CDR3 DNA sequence: TGTGCCAGCAGTTCCGGGACAGGGCCTGCTTGGGCTGAGCAGTACGTC. This translates into CASSSGTGPAWAEQYV.

The chain uses TRBV19 and TRBJ1-5; the D is unclear. The CDR3 has 12 amino acids. Germline values: CDR1 LNHDA, CDR2 SQIVND (reference sequence). The germline V and J ends were trimmed by 5 bases and 4 bases, with 6 bases remaining between them. CDR3 nucleotide sequence: TGTGCCAGTAGTGGTTATAATCAGCCCCAGCATTTT. Protein: CASSGYNQPQHF.

The count of this clone is one. V gene TRBV5-1 combines with J gene TRBJ2-7; 12 bases agree with TRBD1. V was pared by 1 base and J by 4 bases, with 6 bases of the junction left unmatched. This CDR3 is built from 16 residues. Germline V gives CDR1 SGHRS, CDR2 YFSETQ. The CDR3 nucleotides read TGCGCCAGCAGCTTGTCCCCGGGACAGGGGGCATACGAGCAGTACTTC. Translation gives CASSLSPGQGAYEQYF.

The J gene is TRBJ1-1, the V gene TRBV30, with TRBD1 identical over 8 bases. The germline V gene encodes CDR1 GTSNPN and CDR2 SVGIG (reference sequence). V lost 4 bases and J lost 0; bases outside the gene matches: 7. This CDR3 spans 15 amino acids. The CDR3 loop reads CAWKGQEGMNTEAFF. The CDR3 coding sequence is TGTGCCTGGAAGGGACAGGAGGGGATGAACACTGAAGCTTTCTTT.

This chain uses TRBV6-4 with TRBJ2-2, with a possible D match to TRBD2 (5 bases). V was trimmed by 5 bases and J by 3 bases, leaving 10 bases between them. Germline V gene sequence: CDR1 MRHNA, CDR2 SNTAGT. CDR3 length: 14 amino acids. The CDR3 DNA sequence: TGTGCCAGCAGTCCGAGGACTCACACCGGGGAGCTGTTTTTT. Its translation: CASSPRTHTGELFF.

The table lists this clone with a count of one. The V gene is TRBV4-1, the J gene TRBJ2-7; TRBD1 might be the D (6 bases). The germline gives CDR1 MGHRA, CDR2 YSYEKL. Trimming removed 4 bases at V and 3 bases at J, with 10 bases between. The CDR3 loop spans 13 amino acids. The CDR3 bases are TGCGCCAGCAGCCCCAGAGGGGGCTACGAGCAGTACTTC. Translating gives CASSPRGGYEQYF.

This chain links TRBV5-6 with TRBJ2-3; D is ambiguous. Germline CDR1 and CDR2: SGHDT and YYEEEE. The CDR3 has 12 residues. The germline V and J ends were trimmed by 2 bases and 4 bases, with 5 bases remaining between them. CDR3 protein: CASSLIADTQYF. CDR3 in DNA: TGTGCCAGCAGCTTAATTGCAGATACGCAGTATTTT.